What follows describes a single TCR beta chain. This CDR3 has 12 amino acids. V shed 8 bases and J shed 1 base, with 8 bases lying between them. Germline CDR1 MNHNS, CDR2 SASEGT. The repertoire was sequenced with immunoSEQ multiplex PCR; TCRdb's copy has only in-frame clones and lacks some. The sample holds approximately 49,000 clones, roughly 85% seen once. These data come from a study of T cell changes during pregnancy in multiple sclerosis. Specimen: CD4+ T cells from peripheral blood mononuclear cells, collected in the second trimester of pregnancy. This TCR was recovered from a female donor with multiple sclerosis, enrolled in a pregnancy study. V usage is TRBV6-1 and J usage is TRBJ2-5; D not certain. Written as DNA, the CDR3 is TGTGCCAGCTCGTGGAGCCAAGAGACCCAGTACTTC. Its translation is CASSWSQETQYF.